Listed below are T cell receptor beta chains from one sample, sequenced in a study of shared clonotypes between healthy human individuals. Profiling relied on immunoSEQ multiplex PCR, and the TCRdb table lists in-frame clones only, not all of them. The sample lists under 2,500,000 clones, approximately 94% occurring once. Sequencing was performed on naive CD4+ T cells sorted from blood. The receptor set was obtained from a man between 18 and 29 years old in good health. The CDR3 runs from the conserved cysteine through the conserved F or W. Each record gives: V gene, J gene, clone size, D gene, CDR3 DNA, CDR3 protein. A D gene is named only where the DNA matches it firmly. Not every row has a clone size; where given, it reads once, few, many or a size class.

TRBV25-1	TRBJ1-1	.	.	TGTGCCAGCAGTGTGGGATTCAACACTGAAGCTTTCTTT	CASSVGFNTEAFF
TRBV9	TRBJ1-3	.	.	TGTGCCAGCAGCCCCGCACGGGTTTCTGGAAACACCATATATTTT	CASSPARVSGNTIYF
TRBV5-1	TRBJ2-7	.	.	TGCGCCAGCAGCCAACTGGGGGCACAATACGAGCAGTACTTC	CASSQLGAQYEQYF
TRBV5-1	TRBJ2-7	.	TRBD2	TGCGCCAGCAGCGCTAGCGGGAGCTTCAAAGGCGAGCAGTACTTC	CASSASGSFKGEQYF
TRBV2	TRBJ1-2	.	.	TGTGCCAGCAGTGAGTCCAGGCTCCCGGGGGGCTACACCTTC	CASSESRLPGGYTF
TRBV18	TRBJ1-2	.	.	TGTGCCAGCTCACCATACGAGGGTGACTATGGCTACACCTTC	CASSPYEGDYGYTF
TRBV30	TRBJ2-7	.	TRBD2	TGTGCCTGGTCCGGGACTAGCGGGAAAATGAGCGTTTCAGGCTACGAGCAGTACTTC	CAWSGTSGKMSVSGYEQYF
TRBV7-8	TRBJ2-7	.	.	TGTGCCAGCAGCCCTCCCGGACGGAGCTCCTACGAGCAGTACTTC	CASSPPGRSSYEQYF
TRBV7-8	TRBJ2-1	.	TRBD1	TGTGCCAGCATTGGCGTGACAGGGACCCACAATGAGCAGTTCTTC	CASIGVTGTHNEQFF
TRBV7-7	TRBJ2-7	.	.	TGTGCTAGCAGCCCCGGACTATCCTACGAGCAGTACTTC	CASSPGLSYEQYF
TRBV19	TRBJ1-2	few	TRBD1	TGTGCCAGTAGTATAGGGACAGGGGCGACGACAAATGGCTACACCTTC	CASSIGTGATTNGYTF
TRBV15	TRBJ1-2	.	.	TGTGCCACCAGCAGAGATCTTACTCGTGAAGGAGGCTACACCTTC	CATSRDLTREGGYTF
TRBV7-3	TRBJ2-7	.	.	TGTGCCAGCAGCTTAACCCAGGGGCCGACCTACGAGCAGTACTTC	CASSLTQGPTYEQYF
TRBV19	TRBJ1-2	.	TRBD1	TGTGCCAGTAGTATAGCCTCAGGGGGGAACTATGGCTACACCTTC	CASSIASGGNYGYTF
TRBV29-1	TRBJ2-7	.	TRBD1	TGCAGCGTCATCCTCGGACAGGGCTACGAGCAGTACTTC	CSVILGQGYEQYF
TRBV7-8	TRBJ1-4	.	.	TGTGCCAGCAGCTTAGTAGGTTCTGAAAAACTGTTTTTT	CASSLVGSEKLFF
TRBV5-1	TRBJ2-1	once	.	TGCGCCAGCAGCTTAACAGGGACGGTATACAATGAGCAGTTCTTC	CASSLTGTVYNEQFF
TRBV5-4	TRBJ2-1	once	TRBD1	TGTGCCAGCAGCTTGGAACAGGGGGCATTGAATGAGCAGTTCTTC	CASSLEQGALNEQFF
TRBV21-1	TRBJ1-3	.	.	TGTGCCAGCAGCTTGGGGGTGAGCTCTGGAAACACCATATATTTT	CASSLGVSSGNTIYF
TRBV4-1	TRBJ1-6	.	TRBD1	TGCGCCAGCAGCCAAGGCACAGGGGCCGGCAACAATTCACCCCTCCACTTT	CASSQGTGAGNNSPLHF
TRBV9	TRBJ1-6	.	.	TGTGCCAGCAGCACCCGGGGGGTTGCGGGTTCACCCCTCCACTTT	CASSTRGVAGSPLHF
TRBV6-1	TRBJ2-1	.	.	TGTGCCACCGATACCTTCTCCTACAATGAGCAGTTCTTC	CATDTFSYNEQFF
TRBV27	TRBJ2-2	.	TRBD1	TGTGCCAGCGGGGACCGGAGGACAGGACAGGGGACCGGGGAGCTGTTTTTT	CASGDRRTGQGTGELFF
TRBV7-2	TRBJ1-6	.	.	TGTGCCAGCAGCCCGGGACTCTTCGGCTCCTATAATTCACCCCTCCACTTT	CASSPGLFGSYNSPLHF
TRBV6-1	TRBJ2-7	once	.	TGTGCCAGCAGCCGAGAGTCCTACGAGCAGTACTTC	CASSRESYEQYF
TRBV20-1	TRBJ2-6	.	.	TGCAGTGCGAGCGGGGCCAACGTCCTGACTTTC	CSASGANVLTF
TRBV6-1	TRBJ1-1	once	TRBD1	TGTGCCAGCAGTGATTCTGGACAGGCCACGAACACTGAAGCTTTCTTT	CASSDSGQATNTEAFF
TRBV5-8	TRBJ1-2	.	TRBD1	TGTGCCAGCAGCCTGAGGACAGGGGGCCTTACTAACTATGGCTACACCTTC	CASSLRTGGLTNYGYTF
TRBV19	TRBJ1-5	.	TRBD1	TGTGCCAGTAGTATAGAAGAGAGAAGGGGGCAACAGCCCCAGCATTTT	CASSIEERRGQQPQHF
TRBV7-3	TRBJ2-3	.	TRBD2	TGTGCCAGCAGCTTACTAGCGGGCCATTCGCAGTATTTT	CASSLLAGHSQYF
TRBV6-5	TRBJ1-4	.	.	TGTGCCAGCAGTTCACAGAGGGCAACTAATGAAAAACTGTTTTTT	CASSSQRATNEKLFF
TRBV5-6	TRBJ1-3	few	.	TGTGCCAGCAGCTTAAAGGGGATGAACACCATATATTTT	CASSLKGMNTIYF
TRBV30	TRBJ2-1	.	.	TGTGCCTGGAGTGTAACGACTAGTTTCGATGAGCAGTTCTTC	CAWSVTTSFDEQFF
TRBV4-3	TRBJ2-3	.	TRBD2	TGCGCCAGCAGCCAAGATTGGGCTAGCGGGCGACCAGATACGCAGTATTTT	CASSQDWASGRPDTQYF
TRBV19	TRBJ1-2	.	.	TGTGCCAGTAGTCTAGGACCGCTTGAGGGCTACACCTTC	CASSLGPLEGYTF
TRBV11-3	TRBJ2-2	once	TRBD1	TGTGCCAGCAGCTCCAACAGGGGGACCGGGGAGCTGTTTTTT	CASSSNRGTGELFF
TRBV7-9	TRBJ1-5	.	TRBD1	TGTGCCAGCAGCGGGACAGGGGACGGCAATCAGCCCCAGCATTTT	CASSGTGDGNQPQHF
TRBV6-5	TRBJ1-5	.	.	TGTGCCAGCAGTTCCCCGGGACGTGAGCAGCCCCAGCATTTT	CASSSPGREQPQHF
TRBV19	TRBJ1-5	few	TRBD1	TGTGCCAGTAGTATTAATGGGGCAGGACAGGGGTACGGGCCCCAGCATTTT	CASSINGAGQGYGPQHF
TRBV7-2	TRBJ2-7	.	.	TGTGCCAGCCGACAGGCGGGAGTGTCCCACGAGCAGTACTTC	CASRQAGVSHEQYF
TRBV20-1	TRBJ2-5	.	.	TGCAGTGCAGTCACACGGGAGACCCAGTACTTC	CSAVTRETQYF
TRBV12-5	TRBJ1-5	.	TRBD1	TGTGCTAGTGGTCCCGGGACAGGAAGCAATCAGCCCCAGCATTTT	CASGPGTGSNQPQHF
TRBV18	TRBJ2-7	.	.	TGTGCCAGCTCACCGGCAGGGGAGTATGGCGAGCAGTACTTC	CASSPAGEYGEQYF
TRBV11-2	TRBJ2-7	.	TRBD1	TGTGCCAGCCAGGGGGCTTCCTACGAGCAGTACTTC	CASQGASYEQYF
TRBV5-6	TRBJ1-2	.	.	TGTGCCAGCAGCTTGGCAGGGAATACCTATGGCTACACCTTC	CASSLAGNTYGYTF
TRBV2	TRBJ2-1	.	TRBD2	TGTGCCAGCAGCCTGAGCCTAGCGGGGGGCCTTGGGCAGTTCTTC	CASSLSLAGGLGQFF
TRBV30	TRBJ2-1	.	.	TGTGCCTGGAGTGTTAGCGGTGAGCAGTTCTTC	CAWSVSGEQFF
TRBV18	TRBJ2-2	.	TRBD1	TGTGCCAGCTCACCAAATCGGGACAGCGGGGAGCTGTTTTTT	CASSPNRDSGELFF
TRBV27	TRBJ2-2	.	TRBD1	TGTGCCAGCAGCTCCGGGACAGGCATCACCGGGGAGCTGTTTTTT	CASSSGTGITGELFF
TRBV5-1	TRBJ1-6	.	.	TGCGCCAGCAGCTTGGGCGGCAGCTCCTATAATTCACCCCTCCACTTT	CASSLGGSSYNSPLHF
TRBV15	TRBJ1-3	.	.	TGTGCCACCTCACTCTCTGGAAACACCATATATTTT	CATSLSGNTIYF
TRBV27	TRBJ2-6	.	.	TGTGCCAGCAGGGACCTGAGTTTAAGCTCTGGGGCCAACGTCCTGACTTTC	CASRDLSLSSGANVLTF
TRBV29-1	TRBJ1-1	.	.	TGCAGCGTCAGAACCTGGGGATTGAACACTGAAGCTTTCTTT	CSVRTWGLNTEAFF
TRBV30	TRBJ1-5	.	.	TGTGCCTGGAGTACGGGCCCCCGAGGCAATCAGCCCCAGCATTTT	CAWSTGPRGNQPQHF
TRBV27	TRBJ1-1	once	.	TGTGCCAGCAGTTTATCTTATGTGATCAAAAACACTGAAGCTTTCTTT	CASSLSYVIKNTEAFF
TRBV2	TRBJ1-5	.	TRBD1	TGTGCCAGCAGTAGAAGGGGGCAACAGCCCCAGCATTTT	CASSRRGQQPQHF